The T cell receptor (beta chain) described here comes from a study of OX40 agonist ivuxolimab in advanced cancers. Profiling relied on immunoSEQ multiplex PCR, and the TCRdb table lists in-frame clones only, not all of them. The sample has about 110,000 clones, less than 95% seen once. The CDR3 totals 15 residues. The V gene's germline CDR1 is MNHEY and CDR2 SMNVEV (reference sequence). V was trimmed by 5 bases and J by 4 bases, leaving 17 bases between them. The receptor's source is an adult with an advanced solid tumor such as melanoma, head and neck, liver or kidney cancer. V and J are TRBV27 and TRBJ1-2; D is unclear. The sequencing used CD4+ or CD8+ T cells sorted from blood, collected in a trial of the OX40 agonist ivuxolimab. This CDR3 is CASSAFSLGGYGYTF. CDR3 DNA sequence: TGTGCCAGCAGTGCCTTCTCTCTCGGCGGCTATGGCTACACCTTC.